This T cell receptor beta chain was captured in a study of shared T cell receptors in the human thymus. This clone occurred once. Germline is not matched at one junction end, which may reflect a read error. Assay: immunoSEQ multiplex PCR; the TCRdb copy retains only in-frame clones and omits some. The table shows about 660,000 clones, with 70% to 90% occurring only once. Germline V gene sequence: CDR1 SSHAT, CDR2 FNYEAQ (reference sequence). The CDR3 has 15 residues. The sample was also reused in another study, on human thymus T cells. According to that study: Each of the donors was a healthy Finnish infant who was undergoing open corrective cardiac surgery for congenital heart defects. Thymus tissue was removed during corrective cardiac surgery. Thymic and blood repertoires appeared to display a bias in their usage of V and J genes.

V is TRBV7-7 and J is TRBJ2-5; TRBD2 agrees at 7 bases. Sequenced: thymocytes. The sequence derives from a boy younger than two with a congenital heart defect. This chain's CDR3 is CASSLGTWEGSTQYF. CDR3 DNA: TGTGCTAGCAGCTTAGGAACGTGGGAGGGGTCGACCCAGTACTTC. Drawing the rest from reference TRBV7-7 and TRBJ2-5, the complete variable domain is GAGVSQSPRYKVTKRGQDVTLRCDPISSHATLYWYQQALGQGPEFLTYFNYEAQPDKSGLPSDRFSAERPEGSISTLTIQRTEQRDSAMYRCASSLGTWEGSTQYFGPGTRLLVL.